This TCR beta chain was captured by sequencing in a study of human T cells and chemical hapten exposure. On the study more broadly: Each patient's scalp received weekly diphenylcyclopropenone throughout the approximately 24-week study. Diagnoses of alopecia areata, totalis or universalis occurred in mostly female patients.

Time point indicated: patch test 3, about 24 weeks after DPC sensitization. Treatment indicated: therapeutic diphenylcyclopropenone sensitization with weekly scalp DPC. This clonotype was found a few times. MiXCR, applied by TCRdb to the RACE reads, yields one record per CDR3 protein. This sample has 90,000 to 140,000 distinct CDR3 sequences, with less than 35% found just once. CDR3 length: 13 residues. The ends were cut back, 7 bases at V and 6 bases at J, with 12 bases in the middle. Germline V lookup: CDR1 SGHNT, CDR2 YENEEA. Sequenced here: whole blood, sampled in connection with sensitization to the hapten diphenylcyclopropenone (DPC). The clonotype comes from a man aged 35-49 years with alopecia areata. Some clones in this sample may be carry-over from other donors' samples. The J gene is TRBJ2-2, the V gene TRBV11-3, with a tentative D call TRBD2 (6 bases). This chain's CDR3 is CASTRLDPGELFF. CDR3 bases: TGTGCCAGCACCCGACTAGACCCCGGGGAGCTGTTTTTT.